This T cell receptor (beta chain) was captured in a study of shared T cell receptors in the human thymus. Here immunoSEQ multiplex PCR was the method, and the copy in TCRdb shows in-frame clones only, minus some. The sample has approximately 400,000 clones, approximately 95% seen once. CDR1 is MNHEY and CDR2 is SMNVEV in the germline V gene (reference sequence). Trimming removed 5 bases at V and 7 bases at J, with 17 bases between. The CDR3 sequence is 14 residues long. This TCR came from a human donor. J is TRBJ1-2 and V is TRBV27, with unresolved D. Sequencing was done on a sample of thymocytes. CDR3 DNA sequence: TGTGCCAGCAGTCTACTATCGTCAGGATCTGGCTACACCTTC. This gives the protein CASSLLSSGSGYTF.